The 14 T cell receptor beta chains in this list originate from one sample, sequenced in a study of T cell repertoires in cytomegalovirus infection. Each CDR3 protein gets one entry after TCRdb re-called the reads with MiXCR. The profile shows a few hundred thousand distinct CDR3 sequences, approximately 15% of them singletons. The sequencing input was PBMCs. The receptor set was obtained from a human donor in good health (CMV status not recorded). Some clones in this sample may be carry-over from other donors' samples.

The genes are TRBV2 and TRBJ2-2; D perhaps matches TRBD1 (5 bases). Germline values: CDR1 SNHLY, CDR2 FYNNEI. The V gene lost 8 bases and the J gene lost 8 bases, with 15 bases spanning the gap. The CDR3 has 13 amino acids. CDR3 loop: CASVGATQGELFF. The DNA for the CDR3 is TGTGCCAGCGTTGGGGCAACGCAGGGGGAGCTGTTTTTT.

This clonotype was counted many times. J is TRBJ2-3 and V is TRBV7-2; TRBD2 matches at 11 bases. CDR1 and CDR2 (germline): SGHTA, FQGNSA. V was pared by 0 bases and J by 1 base, with 9 bases of the junction left unmatched. This CDR3 has 19 residues. CDR3 DNA sequence: TGTGCCAGCAGCTTAGCGTTAGCGGGGGGGCCAGACGGCACAGATACGCAGTATTTT. This translates into CASSLALAGGPDGTDTQYF. The whole variable domain, remainder taken from reference TRBV7-2 and TRBJ2-3, is GAGVSQSPSNKVTEKGKDVELRCDPISGHTALYWYRQSLGQGLEFLIYFQGNSAPDKSGLPSDRFSAERTGGSVSTLTIQRTQQEDSAVYLCASSLALAGGPDGTDTQYFGPGTRLTVL.

V usage is TRBV12-3 or TRBV12-4 and J usage is TRBJ1-1; D gene uncertain. Trimming removed 6 bases at V and 1 base at J, with 12 bases between. This CDR3 spans 14 amino acids. The DNA of the CDR3 is TGTGCCAGCAGCCTAGATCCGGCGAACACTGAAGCTTTCTTT. Residues: CASSLDPANTEAFF.

Notes on this clonotype: A junction end diverges from the germline sequence, so it may reflect a read error. The genes are TRBV12-3 or TRBV12-4 and TRBJ2-5, with D perhaps TRBD2 (5 bases). This CDR3 is 13 amino acids long. The chain's CDR3 is CASSLSGVETRYF. The CDR3 DNA sequence: TGTGCCAGCAGTTTGTCCGGGGTGGAGACCCGGTACTTC.

This clonotype came up many times. V and J are TRBV4-1 and TRBJ2-7; 9 nucleotides align to TRBD1. The ends lost 3 bases at V and 0 bases at J; junction bases unmatched: 3. CDR1 is MGHRA, CDR2 YSYEKL, per germline. This CDR3 has 15 residues. The CDR3 bases are TGCGCCAGCAGCCACCCGGGACAGGGCTCCTACGAGCAGTACTTC. Its translation: CASSHPGQGSYEQYF.

This clonotype was seen at least ten times. The J gene is TRBJ2-2, the V gene TRBV6-1; 7 nucleotides align to TRBD1. V lost 4 bases to trimming and J lost 0 bases; unmatched junction nucleotides: 2. There are 15 residues in the CDR3. Germline CDR1 reads MNHNS; CDR2 reads SASEGT. The CDR3 coding sequence is TGTGCCAGCAGTGCCGGGACAGCGAACACCGGGGAGCTGTTTTTT. This sequence encodes CASSAGTANTGELFF.

This clonotype came up a few times. One end of the junction is discordant with germline, which a read error may explain. This sequence joins TRBV7-2 and TRBJ2-1, with 7 bases identical to TRBD2. This CDR3 contains 14 residues. Germline V gives CDR1 SGHTA, CDR2 FQGNSA. CDR3 loop: CASSLAAGYNEQFF. CDR3 DNA: TGTGCCAGCAGCCTAGCGGCTGGCTACAATGAGCAGTTCTTC.

The chain employs TRBV6-2 or TRBV6-3 and TRBJ1-3, with a tentative D call TRBD1 (5 bases). This CDR3 spans 15 amino acids. Germline CDR1 is MNHEY and CDR2 is SVGEGT. Trimming pared 0 bases from V and 3 bases from J, leaving 9 bases between. The CDR3 coding sequence is TGTGCCAGCAGTTACTCTCCCAGGGATGGAAACACCATATATTTT. Its protein is CASSYSPRDGNTIYF.

This clonotype was detected ten times or more. The chain is built from TRBV24-1 and TRBJ2-2; tentatively, D is TRBD2 (5 bases). CDR1 is KGHDR and CDR2 is SFDVKD in the germline V gene. The CDR3 spans 16 residues. Trimming shortened V by 4 bases and J by 5 bases, and 16 bases separated the two germline ends. CDR3 DNA: TGTGCCACCAGTGACGCGGACTCCGCTAGGACCGGGGAGCTGTTTTTT. Translation gives CATSDADSARTGELFF.

The CDR3 sequence: CASSFGPTNYGYTF. CDR3 coding DNA: TGTGCCAGCAGCTTCGGACCAACTAACTATGGCTACACCTTC. The J gene is TRBJ1-2, the V gene TRBV7-3; D remains ambiguous. V was clipped by 3 bases and J by 0 bases, with 8 bases between them. Looked up from germline, CDR1 is SGHTA and CDR2 is FQGTGA. The CDR3 has 14 amino acids.

This clonotype came up a few times. The genes are TRBV6-5 and TRBJ2-2, with 9 nucleotides matching TRBD1. V gave up 6 bases and J gave up 8 bases; unmatched junction bases: 13. CDR3 length equals 16 residues. Germline-derived CDR1 and CDR2 are MNHEY and SVGAGI. Here the CDR3 reads CASSFHLTGGNGELFF. In nucleotides, the CDR3 is TGTGCCAGCAGCTTCCACCTTACAGGGGGCAATGGGGAGCTGTTTTTT.

Many counts were recorded for this clonotype. This rearrangement joins TRBV7-4 to TRBJ2-4, with D hard to call. Trimming removed 3 bases from V and 7 bases from J, with 10 bases in between. CDR3 length: 13 residues. In germline, CDR1 is SGHVT, CDR2 SQSDAQ. CDR3 residues: CASSFSAPNIQYF. As DNA, the CDR3 is TGTGCCAGCAGCTTCTCCGCGCCGAACATTCAGTACTTC.

The V call is TRBV25-1, the J call TRBJ1-1; the D gene is possibly TRBD1 (5 bases). With 6 bases removed from V and 12 bases from J, the gap between germline ends came to 20 bases. Germline V lookup: CDR1 MGHDK, CDR2 SYGVNS. This CDR3 has 13 residues. CDR3 amino acids: CASRLGIGGTTFF. For the CDR3, the DNA is TGTGCCAGCAGACTGGGAATTGGGGGGACTACTTTCTTT.

This clonotype appeared many times. V and J are TRBV7-9 and TRBJ2-3; D not resolved. The ends were cut back, 3 bases at V and 4 bases at J, with 5 bases in the middle. The CDR3 loop spans 12 amino acids. CDR1 is SEHNR, CDR2 FQNEAQ, per germline (reference sequence). The CDR3 sequence: CASSFRADTQYF. CDR3 sequence (DNA): TGTGCCAGCAGCTTCAGAGCAGATACGCAGTATTTT.